The 6 T cell receptor beta chains below all came from one sample that was sequenced in a study of cytomegalovirus exposure and HLA in healthy donors. The repertoire was sequenced with immunoSEQ multiplex PCR; TCRdb's copy has only in-frame clones and lacks some. The sample includes 250,000 to 400,000 clones, approximately 88% of them seen just once. The sample consisted of PBMCs. The receptors derive from a man aged 25 to 45 in good health and CMV-seronegative.

The chain employs TRBV6-5 and TRBJ2-1; D ambiguous. Germline CDR1 reads MNHEY; CDR2 reads SVGAGI. The V gene lost 4 bases and the J gene lost 4 bases, with 8 bases spanning the gap. The CDR3 totals 13 residues. The CDR3 protein is CASSLKPYNEQFF. The CDR3 nucleotides read TGTGCCAGCAGTTTAAAGCCTTACAATGAGCAGTTCTTC.

The chain carries TRBV18 and TRBJ1-2; no clear D. The V end was cut by 5 bases, the J end by 2 bases, with 6 bases between. This CDR3 has 12 residues. Germline V gene sequence: CDR1 KGHSH, CDR2 LQKENI. CDR3 protein: CASSTENYGYTF. CDR3 DNA: TGTGCCAGCTCAACAGAGAACTATGGCTACACCTTC.

The chain employs TRBV7-6 and TRBJ2-3, with TRBD1 matching over 11 bases. Germline CDR1 SGHVS, CDR2 FNYEAQ. Trimming removed 4 bases from V and 8 bases from J; junction bases left unmatched: 5. The CDR3 totals 14 residues. The CDR3 loop reads CASSSGQGAGTQYF. The DNA for the CDR3 is TGTGCCAGCAGCTCCGGACAGGGGGCTGGTACGCAGTATTTT.

This rearrangement joins TRBV11-1 to TRBJ1-4, with unresolved D. Germline CDR1 and CDR2: SGHAT and FQDESV (reference sequence). V gave up 5 bases and J gave up 5 bases, with 12 bases separating them. The CDR3 contains 14 residues. In DNA, the CDR3 is TGTGCCAGCAGCGCGGGTGGTCACAATGAAAAACTGTTTTTT. Translating it yields CASSAGGHNEKLFF.

The V call is TRBV27, the J call TRBJ2-7; TRBD2 matches 9 bases. Germline trimming cut 0 bases from V and 5 bases from J; bases unmatched to any gene: 14. In germline, CDR1 is MNHEY, CDR2 SMNVEV (reference sequence). CDR3 length: 18 residues. The CDR3 DNA is TGTGCCAGCAGTTTATCGGGGCCGGGGGCGGGGGGGCCGGACGAGCAGTACTTC. Translating it yields CASSLSGPGAGGPDEQYF.

This chain uses TRBV5-1 with TRBJ2-1, with TRBD1 matching over 8 bases. CDR1 is SGHRS, CDR2 YFSETQ, per germline. The CDR3 contains 15 residues. V lost 0 bases to trimming and J lost 7 bases; unmatched junction nucleotides: 6. The CDR3: CASSLGTGIPNEQFF. The CDR3 region has the DNA TGCGCCAGCAGCTTGGGGACAGGGATACCAAATGAGCAGTTCTTC.